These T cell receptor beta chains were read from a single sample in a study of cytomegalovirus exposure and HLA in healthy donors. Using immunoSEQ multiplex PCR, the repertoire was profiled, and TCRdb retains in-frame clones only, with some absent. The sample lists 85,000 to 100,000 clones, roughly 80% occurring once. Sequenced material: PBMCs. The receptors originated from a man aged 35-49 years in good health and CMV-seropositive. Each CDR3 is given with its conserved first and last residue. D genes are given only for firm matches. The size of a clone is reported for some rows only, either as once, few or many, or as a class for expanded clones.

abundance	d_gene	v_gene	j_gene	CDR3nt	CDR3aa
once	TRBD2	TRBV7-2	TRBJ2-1	TGTGCCAGCAGCTTACTAGCGGGGGGGCCCGGGTACTATGAGCAGTTCTTC	CASSLLAGGPGYYEQFF
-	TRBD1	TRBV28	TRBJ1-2	TGTGCCAGCCGAGTGACAGGGGGCAGCTATGGCTACACCTTC	CASRVTGGSYGYTF
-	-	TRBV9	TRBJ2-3	TGTGCCAGCAGCGTTCTGAACCCGGGCACAGATACGCAGTATTTT	CASSVLNPGTDTQYF
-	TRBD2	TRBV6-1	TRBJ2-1	TGTGCCAGCAGGGGACGGCTAGCGGGGGACAATGAGCAGTTCTTC	CASRGRLAGDNEQFF
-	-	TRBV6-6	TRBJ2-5	TGTGCCAGCAGTTACTCGACCAGGGAGACCCAGTACTTC	CASSYSTRETQYF
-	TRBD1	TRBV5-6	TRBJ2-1	TGTGCCAGCAGCTTTAGGACAGGGGGCGGTGAGCAGTTCTTC	CASSFRTGGGEQFF
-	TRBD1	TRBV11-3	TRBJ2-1	TGTGCCAGCAGCGACCCCGGGACAGGGAACTACAATGAGCAGTTCTTC	CASSDPGTGNYNEQFF
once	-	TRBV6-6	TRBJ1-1	TGTGCCAGCAGTTACGTGTCGCCTGGACTTAACACTGAAGCTTTCTTT	CASSYVSPGLNTEAFF
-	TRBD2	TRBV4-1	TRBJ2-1	TGCGCCAGCAGACCCGTCGGACTAGCGGGGGGGCCAAGCTACAATGAGCAGTTCTTC	CASRPVGLAGGPSYNEQFF
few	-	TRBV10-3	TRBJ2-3	TGTGCCATCAGTGATGGGGACAAGTGGGGGGGGACAGATACGCAGTATTTT	CAISDGDKWGGTDTQYF
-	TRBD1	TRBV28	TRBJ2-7	TGTGCCAGCAGAATACAGGGGTCCTCCTACGAGCAGTACTTC	CASRIQGSSYEQYF
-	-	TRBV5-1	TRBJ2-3	TGCGCCAGCCGGGACAACACAGATACGCAGTATTTT	CASRDNTDTQYF
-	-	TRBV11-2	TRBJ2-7	TGTGCCAGCAGCTTAGGCGCAGGCTCCTACGAGCAGTACTTC	CASSLGAGSYEQYF
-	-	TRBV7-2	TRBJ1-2	TGTGCCAGCAGCCCACGGGGAGTGAACTATGGCTACACCTTC	CASSPRGVNYGYTF
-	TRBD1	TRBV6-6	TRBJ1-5	TGTGCCAGCAGTTACGACAGGGTCCCCCAGCCCCAGCATTTT	CASSYDRVPQPQHF
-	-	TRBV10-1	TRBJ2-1	TGCGCCAGCAGTGAAGCGCGGGAACAGTTAAGGGGCAATGAGCAGTTCTTC	CASSEAREQLRGNEQFF
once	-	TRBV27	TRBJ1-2	TGTGCCAGCAGTCCCAACCAACTTTCCTATGGCTACACCTTC	CASSPNQLSYGYTF
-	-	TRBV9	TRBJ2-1	TGTGCCAGCAGCGTAGCTACAGGGACCCAGCGCCACAATGAGCAGTTCTTC	CASSVATGTQRHNEQFF
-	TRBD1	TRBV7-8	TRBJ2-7	TGTGCCAGCAGCTTATGGGGGACAGGGACCGAGCAGTACTTC	CASSLWGTGTEQYF
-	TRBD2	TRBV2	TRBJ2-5	TGTGCCAGCAGTGAGGTAGCGGGGGGCCAGGAGACCCAGTACTTC	CASSEVAGGQETQYF
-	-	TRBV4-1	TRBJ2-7	TGCGCCAGCAGCCAAGATTCTTCAGGGACCTACGAGCAGTACTTC	CASSQDSSGTYEQYF
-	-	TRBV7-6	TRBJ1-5	TGTGCCAGCAGCATGGACAACTCCCGGGCCCAGCATTTT	CASSMDNSRAQHF
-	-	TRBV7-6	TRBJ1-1	TGTGCCAGCAGCTTAGCCTCAGGGACTGAAGCTTTCTTT	CASSLASGTEAFF
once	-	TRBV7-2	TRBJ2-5	TGTGCCAGCAGCTTAATCGGGACTCAAGAGACCCAGTACTTC	CASSLIGTQETQYF
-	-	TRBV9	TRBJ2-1	TGTGCCAGCAGCGGCACATACAATGAGCAGTTCTTC	CASSGTYNEQFF
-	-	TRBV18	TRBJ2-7	TGTGCCAGCTCCAAACCTACCATGGGGGCCCAGTTTACCCTCTCCTACGAGCAGTACTTC	CASSKPTMGAQFTLSYEQYF
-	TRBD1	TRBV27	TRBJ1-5	TGTGCCAGCAGTCCACGGGACAGCCGGGATCAGCCCCAGCATTTT	CASSPRDSRDQPQHF
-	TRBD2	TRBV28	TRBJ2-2	TGTGCCAGCAGCACCCTCTCGGGGCGGGAGGGCGTCACCGGGGAGCTGTTTTTT	CASSTLSGREGVTGELFF
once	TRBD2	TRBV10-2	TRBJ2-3	TGCGCCAGCAGTGTTCTAGCGGGGGGGCGGGGCACAGATACGCAGTATTTT	CASSVLAGGRGTDTQYF
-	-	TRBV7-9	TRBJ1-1	TGTGCCAGCAGCCTGTACACTGAAGCTTTCTTT	CASSLYTEAFF
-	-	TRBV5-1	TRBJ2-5	TGCGCCAGCAGCAGTCGACAAGTCCAAGAGACCCAGTACTTC	CASSSRQVQETQYF
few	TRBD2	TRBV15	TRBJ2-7	TGTGCCACCAGCAGAGATATTAATAGCGGGGCCTACGAGCAGTACTTC	CATSRDINSGAYEQYF
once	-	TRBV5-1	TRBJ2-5	TGCGCCAGCAGCTTGGCCGCCAGCCAAGAGACCCAGTACTTC	CASSLAASQETQYF
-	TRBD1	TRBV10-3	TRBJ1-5	TGTGCCATCGGACAGGGGTCCAATCAGCCCCAGCATTTT	CAIGQGSNQPQHF
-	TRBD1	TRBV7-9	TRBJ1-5	TGTGCCAGCAGCAGGACAGGGGGCAGCAATCAGCCCCAGCATTTT	CASSRTGGSNQPQHF
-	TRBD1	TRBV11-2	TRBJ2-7	TGTGCCAGCAGCTTAGATCGGACAGGTACCTACGAGCAGTACTTC	CASSLDRTGTYEQYF
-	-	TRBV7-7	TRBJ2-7	TGTGCTAGCAGCTTAGCTGGCACCGGGTCCTACGAGCAGTACTTC	CASSLAGTGSYEQYF
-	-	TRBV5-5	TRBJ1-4	TGTGCCAGCAGCTTTGGCCTTAATGAAAAACTGTTTTTT	CASSFGLNEKLFF
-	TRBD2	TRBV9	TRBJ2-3	TGTGCCAGCAGCGAGACTAGCGGGGGGGGACAAGATACGCAGTATTTT	CASSETSGGGQDTQYF
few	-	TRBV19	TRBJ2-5	TGTGCCAGTAGTAAGTCTCGGGGGGAGACCCAGTACTTC	CASSKSRGETQYF
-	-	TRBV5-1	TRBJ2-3	TGCGCCAGCAGCTTGGAGCGGGTCACAGATACGCAGTATTTT	CASSLERVTDTQYF